Sequencing of this T cell receptor (beta chain) was carried out in a study of shared clonotypes between healthy human individuals. Overall study context: The cohort had two women and a few men, ages 18 to 49.

CDR3 length: 12 amino acids. Germline assignment: CDR1 SGHRS and CDR2 YFSETQ. V lost 0 bases, J lost 12 bases, and 12 bases lay in between. General observations from the study: Sequencing depth was predicted to influence how clonotypes are shared among donors. Apart from blood, nothing was sampled; tissue repertoires likely differ.

Sequenced by immunoSEQ multiplex PCR; TCRdb stores in-frame clones only, minus some. The data hold 400,000 to 600,000 clones, with almost 80% observed a single time. This clone was counted ten times or more. Its antigen is unidentified. The chain has TRBV5-1 and TRBJ1-1; D uncertain. Sequencing was performed on PBMCs. This TCR was sampled from a middle-aged woman in good health. Some clones in this sample may be carry-over from other donors' samples. The CDR3 here is CASSLENATPFF. The DNA for the CDR3 is TGCGCCAGCAGCTTGGAGAATGCGACTCCTTTCTTT. The full variable domain, its missing parts supplied by reference TRBV5-1 and TRBJ1-1, is KAGVTQTPRYLIKTRGQQVTLSCSPISGHRSVSWYQQTPGQGLQFLFEYFSETQRNKGNFPGRFSGRQFSNSRSEMNVSTLELGDSALYLCASSLENATPFFGQGTRLTVV.